The 27 T cell receptor beta chains listed next were all sequenced from one sample in a study of T cell responses to AZD1222 COVID-19 vaccine. Clones were sequenced by immunoSEQ multiplex PCR, and TCRdb holds only the in-frame ones, with some missing. The table lists 100,000 to 150,000 clones, 75% to 90% of them singletons. The sequences come from peripheral blood, collected on day 0 of AZD1222 vaccination. Receptors originate from an adult in good health.

The V gene is TRBV18, the J gene TRBJ2-2, with 8 bases fitting TRBD1. There are 16 residues in the CDR3. V gave up 2 bases and J gave up 1 base; unmatched junction bases: 3. In germline, CDR1 is KGHSH, CDR2 LQKENI. The CDR3 region has the DNA TGTGCCAGCTCACCATATGGGACAGGGAACACCGGGGAGCTGTTTTTT. As protein: CASSPYGTGNTGELFF.

This chain connects TRBV27 to TRBJ2-7, with D maybe TRBD1 (5 bases). The CDR3 is 14 residues long. Germline V CDR1 and CDR2: MNHEY, SMNVEV (reference sequence). V lost 6 bases and J 2 bases, leaving 14 bases between the germline ends. The CDR3 DNA is TGTGCCAGCAGCTTAAGGGGAACTACCTACGAGCAGTACTTC. Protein sequence: CASSLRGTTYEQYF.

The chain has TRBV12-5 and TRBJ1-2; D is unclear. Per germline, CDR1 LGHNT and CDR2 FRNRAP. The CDR3 has 11 amino acids. The V gene lost 3 bases and the J gene lost 7 bases, with 6 bases spanning the gap. The CDR3 is CASGFGGGYTF. CDR3 nucleotides: TGTGCTAGTGGTTTTGGCGGTGGCTACACCTTC.

CDR3 sequence (DNA): TGTGCCAGCAGTCTCTGGACTAGCGGTGTGGAGCAGTTCTTC. Its translation is CASSLWTSGVEQFF. This sequence joins TRBV6-2 or TRBV6-3 and TRBJ2-1, with 10 nucleotides matching TRBD2. Germline lookup yields CDR1 MNHEY and CDR2 SVGEGT. There are 14 residues in the CDR3. The J segment lost 10 bases and the V segment lost 5 bases, leaving 8 bases of the junction unmatched.

The chain recombines TRBV27 with TRBJ2-1, with 7 bases aligning to TRBD1. The CDR3 has 15 residues. Germline V gives CDR1 MNHEY, CDR2 SMNVEV (reference sequence). The V and J ends lost 6 bases and 7 bases, in that order; junction bases with no gene match: 12. For the CDR3, the DNA is TGTGCCAGCAGCATAACAGGGGTTCATCGGAATGAGCAGTTCTTC. It encodes CASSITGVHRNEQFF.

V usage is TRBV6-5 and J usage is TRBJ2-3; 12 nucleotides line up with TRBD2. CDR1 and CDR2 (germline): MNHEY, SVGAGI. The CDR3 is 16 amino acids. V lost 4 bases and J lost 2; bases outside the gene matches: 4. CDR3: CASSSWTSGATDTQYF. CDR3 DNA sequence: TGTGCCAGCAGTTCCTGGACTAGCGGGGCCACAGATACGCAGTATTTT.

In its sample, this clone was seen a few times. The chain links TRBV2 to TRBJ2-3; D possibly corresponds to TRBD2 (7 bases). The CDR3 is 11 amino acids. The V end lost 7 bases, the J end lost 9 bases, and 11 bases lay between the germline ends. Germline CDR1 reads SNHLY; CDR2 reads FYNNEI. In DNA form, the CDR3 reads TGTGCCAGCAAAGGGGGGGAAACGCAGTATTTT. It translates to CASKGGETQYF.

V is TRBV11-2 and J is TRBJ2-7; a possible D gene is TRBD2 (6 bases). Germline V gene lookup returns CDR1 SGHAT and CDR2 FQNNGV. Trimming removed 4 bases at V and 0 bases at J, with 19 bases between. The CDR3 loop spans 17 amino acids. This CDR3 is CASSSIRGGASSYEQYF. The CDR3 DNA sequence: TGTGCCAGCAGCTCCATAAGGGGCGGGGCCAGCTCCTACGAGCAGTACTTC. Together with reference TRBV11-2 and TRBJ2-7, the CDR3 gives the full variable domain: EAGVAQSPRYKIIEKRQSVAFWCNPISGHATLYWYQQILGQGPKLLIQFQNNGVVDDSQLPKDRFSAERLKGVDSTLKIQPAKLEDSAVYLCASSSIRGGASSYEQYFGPGTRLTVT.

The chain links TRBV9 to TRBJ2-2; 8 nucleotides match TRBD1. The V and J ends lost 0 bases and 1 base, in that order; junction bases with no gene match: 8. Germline values: CDR1 SGDLS, CDR2 YYNGEE. The CDR3 has 18 amino acids. The CDR3 coding sequence is TGTGCCAGCAGCGTAGCCCCCATCGGGACAGGGAACACCGGGGAGCTGTTTTTT. This sequence encodes CASSVAPIGTGNTGELFF. Combining the CDR3 with reference TRBV9 and TRBJ2-2 gives the whole variable domain DSGVTQTPKHLITATGQRVTLRCSPRSGDLSVYWYQQSLDQGLQFLIQYYNGEERAKGNILERFSAQQFPDLHSELNLSSLELGDSALYFCASSVAPIGTGNTGELFFGEGSRLTVL.

The CDR3 sequence: CASSYSLGGGDTDTQYF. DNA for the CDR3: TGTGCCAGCAGTTACTCTCTTGGTGGGGGGGACACAGATACGCAGTATTTT. J is TRBJ2-3 and V is TRBV6-2 or TRBV6-3; 7 bases are shared with TRBD2. The CDR3 has 17 residues. J was trimmed by 2 bases and V by 0 bases; bases with no gene match: 8. The germline CDR1 and CDR2 sequences are MNHEY and SVGEGT.

The CDR3 bases are TGTGCCATCAGTGGTAGGGACCGGACAGATACGCAGTATTTT. Translation: CAISGRDRTDTQYF. The J gene is TRBJ2-3, the V gene TRBV10-3, with D perhaps matching TRBD1 or TRBD2 (5 bases each). CDR3 length: 14 residues. Deletions cut 4 bases from V and 3 bases from J, with 11 bases between. Looked up from germline, CDR1 is ENHRY and CDR2 is SYGVKD.

The genes are TRBV5-1 and TRBJ2-1; D gene uncertain. The germline V gene encodes CDR1 SGHRS and CDR2 YFSETQ. Between the trimmed V and J ends, which lost 0 bases and 3 bases, there was a span of 10 bases. This CDR3 is 15 amino acids long. This chain's CDR3 is CASSLVGTDYNEQFF. CDR3 DNA sequence: TGCGCCAGCAGCTTGGTAGGTACAGACTACAATGAGCAGTTCTTC. Full variable domain (rest looked up from reference TRBV5-1 and TRBJ2-1): KAGVTQTPRYLIKTRGQQVTLSCSPISGHRSVSWYQQTPGQGLQFLFEYFSETQRNKGNFPGRFSGRQFSNSRSEMNVSTLELGDSALYLCASSLVGTDYNEQFFGPGTRLTVL.

The V and J genes are TRBV6-1 and TRBJ1-5; a weak D match, TRBD1 (6 bases). CDR3 size: 15 residues. V lost 3 bases to trimming and J lost 5 bases, with 14 bases between them. The V gene's germline CDR1 is MNHNS and CDR2 SASEGT. CDR3 DNA: TGTGCCAGCAGTGAGTTGGGGGGGGCTGATCAGCCCCAGCATTTT. The encoded protein is CASSELGGADQPQHF.

V gene TRBV6-5 combines with J gene TRBJ2-5, with D possibly matching TRBD1 (5 bases). Trimming took off 7 bases at V and 2 bases at J, with 11 bases between the two ends. Germline V gives CDR1 MNHEY, CDR2 SVGAGI. The CDR3 length is 13 residues. The DNA for the CDR3 is TGTGCCAGCACTCGTAACAGGCAAGAGACCCAGTACTTC. Its protein product is CASTRNRQETQYF.

This clone was seen just once. As DNA, the CDR3 is TGTGCCAGCAGTGACTCTAGCCGGACAGGGCCCACCGGGGAGCTGTTTTTT. Translation gives CASSDSSRTGPTGELFF. This rearrangement joins TRBV6-4 to TRBJ2-2; TRBD1 matches at 8 bases. The V segment lost 0 bases and the J segment 4 bases; nucleotides outside the gene matches: 7. CDR3 length: 17 residues. Germline CDR1 is MRHNA and CDR2 is SNTAGT.

V usage is TRBV4-3 and J usage is TRBJ2-2, with 10 bases fitting TRBD1. CDR1 LGHNA and CDR2 YSLEER come from the germline V gene. The trim removed 0 bases at V and 6 bases at J, leaving 4 bases unmatched. This CDR3 has 16 residues. This chain's CDR3 is CASSQDRDRGPGELFF. The CDR3 DNA reads TGCGCCAGCAGCCAAGATCGGGACAGGGGACCCGGGGAGCTGTTTTTT.

V usage is TRBV7-6 and J usage is TRBJ1-6, with D uncertain. The length of the CDR3 is 18 residues. V lost 5 bases to trimming and J lost 2 bases, with 19 bases between them. Germline loops: CDR1 SGHVS, CDR2 FNYEAQ. The DNA for the CDR3 is TGTGCCAGCAGCCCGTCTACGGGCAGAGCAACCTATAATTCACCCCTCCACTTT. Translating gives CASSPSTGRATYNSPLHF.

The gene calls are TRBV29-1 and TRBJ2-7; the D gene could be TRBD1 or TRBD2 (5 bases each). The CDR3 runs to 12 residues. Trimming shortened V by 1 base and J by 4 bases, and 8 bases separated the two germline ends. Germline loops: CDR1 SQVTM, CDR2 ANQGSEA. CDR3 protein: CSVEAGRYEQYF. The CDR3 nucleotides are TGCAGCGTTGAAGCGGGACGGTACGAGCAGTACTTC.

The chain uses TRBV2 and TRBJ2-3; TRBD2 matches 12 bases. Trimming at V came to 5 bases and at J to 3 bases, leaving 6 bases not matched to a gene. In germline, CDR1 is SNHLY, CDR2 FYNNEI. The length of the CDR3 is 16 residues. The CDR3 reads CASSTTSGGRTDTQYF. The CDR3 DNA reads TGTGCCAGCAGTACCACTAGCGGGGGGCGGACAGATACGCAGTATTTT. The whole variable domain, remainder taken from reference TRBV2 and TRBJ2-3, is EPEVTQTPSHQVTQMGQEVILRCVPISNHLYFYWYRQILGQKVEFLVSFYNNEISEKSEIFDDQFSVERPDGSNFTLKIRSTKLEDSAMYFCASSTTSGGRTDTQYFGPGTRLTVL.

The chain carries TRBV30 and TRBJ2-7, with D tentatively TRBD2 (5 bases). The V gene lost 2 bases and the J gene lost 6 bases, with 14 bases spanning the gap. Germline V gene data show CDR1 as GTSNPN and CDR2 as SVGIG (reference sequence). This CDR3 region has 13 residues. The CDR3 sequence: CAWSKPGNIEQYF. CDR3 bases: TGTGCCTGGAGTAAGCCGGGGAACATCGAGCAGTACTTC.

The chain joins TRBV12-5 to TRBJ1-6; D is perhaps TRBD1 (5 bases). The CDR3 spans 14 residues. Per germline, CDR1 LGHNT and CDR2 FRNRAP. The V end lost 8 bases, the J end lost 6 bases, and 14 bases lay between the germline ends. The CDR3 sequence is CASCRGTANSPLHF. In DNA form, the CDR3 reads TGTGCTAGTTGCCGAGGGACCGCTAATTCACCCCTCCACTTT.

Regarding this clone: The same CDR3 also results from other DNA sequences found in this sample. This chain links TRBV5-1 with TRBJ2-5; D ambiguous. Trimming removed 1 base from V and 1 base from J, with 2 bases in between. The CDR3 consists of 12 residues. Germline V gene data show CDR1 as SGHRS and CDR2 as YFSETQ. CDR3 nucleotides: TGCGCCAGCAGCTTGAGCCAAGAGACCCAGTACTTC. This translates into CASSLSQETQYF.

This clone occurred a few times. The J gene is TRBJ1-1, the V gene TRBV12-5; tentatively, D is TRBD1 (5 bases). The CDR3 spans 14 residues. Trimming shortened V by 6 bases and J by 0 bases, and 11 bases separated the two germline ends. CDR1 and CDR2 from the germline V gene are LGHNT and FRNRAP. This chain's CDR3 is CASGTETVNTEAFF. The CDR3 DNA sequence: TGTGCTAGTGGGACAGAGACCGTGAACACTGAAGCTTTCTTT.

The chain employs TRBV19 and TRBJ1-1, with D possibly TRBD1 on 6 matching bases. Germline V CDR1 and CDR2: LNHDA, SQIVND (reference sequence). The CDR3 runs to 13 residues. V was pared by 6 bases and J by 5 bases, with 13 bases between. Here the CDR3 DNA reads TGTGCCAGTAGCGGGGGCTGGCGGACTGAAGCTTTCTTT. Translation: CASSGGWRTEAFF.

V and J are TRBV18 and TRBJ1-1, with D tentatively TRBD1 (6 bases). CDR3 length: 14 amino acids. Per germline, CDR1 KGHSH and CDR2 LQKENI. Trimming removed 2 bases from V and 6 bases from J, with 13 bases in between. CDR3 residues: CASSPGQRGSEAFF. The CDR3 region has the DNA TGTGCCAGCTCACCAGGACAGAGGGGGTCTGAAGCTTTCTTT.

The chain employs TRBV7-2 and TRBJ2-7, with D perhaps TRBD2 (7 bases). Germline loops: CDR1 SGHTA, CDR2 FQGNSA. The CDR3 runs to 16 residues. The V end lost 1 base, the J end lost 5 bases, and 18 bases lay between the germline ends. The CDR3 DNA sequence: TGTGCCAGCAGCTTAGTGATTGGGGGGGGCAGGAACGAGCAGTACTTC. Translation gives CASSLVIGGGRNEQYF.

The chain couples TRBV5-6 to TRBJ1-5, with 7 positions matching TRBD1. V was clipped by 3 bases and J by 10 bases; unmatched bases: 10. This CDR3 is built from 14 residues. Germline lookup yields CDR1 SGHDT and CDR2 YYEEEE. The CDR3 sequence is CASSSGQRRDPQHF. Here the CDR3 DNA reads TGTGCCAGCAGCTCGGGACAGAGAAGAGACCCCCAGCATTTT.